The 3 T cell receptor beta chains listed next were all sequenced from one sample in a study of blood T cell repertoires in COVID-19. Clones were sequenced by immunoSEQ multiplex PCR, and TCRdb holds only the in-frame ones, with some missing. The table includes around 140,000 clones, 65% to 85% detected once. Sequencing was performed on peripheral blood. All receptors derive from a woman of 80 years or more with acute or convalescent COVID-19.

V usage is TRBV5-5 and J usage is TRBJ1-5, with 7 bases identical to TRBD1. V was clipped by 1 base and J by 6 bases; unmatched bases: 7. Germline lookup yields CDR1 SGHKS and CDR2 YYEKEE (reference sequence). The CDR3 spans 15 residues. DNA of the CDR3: TGTGCCAGCAGCTTGAGCGTGCAGGGGGGTCAGCCCCAGCATTTT. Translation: CASSLSVQGGQPQHF.

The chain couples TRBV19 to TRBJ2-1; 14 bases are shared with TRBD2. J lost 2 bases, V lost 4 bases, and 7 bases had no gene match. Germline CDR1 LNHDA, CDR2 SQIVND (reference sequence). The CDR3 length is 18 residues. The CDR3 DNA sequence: TGTGCCAGTAGTACCCCGACTAGCGGGGGGGCCCCCTACAATGAGCAGTTCTTC. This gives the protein CASSTPTSGGAPYNEQFF.

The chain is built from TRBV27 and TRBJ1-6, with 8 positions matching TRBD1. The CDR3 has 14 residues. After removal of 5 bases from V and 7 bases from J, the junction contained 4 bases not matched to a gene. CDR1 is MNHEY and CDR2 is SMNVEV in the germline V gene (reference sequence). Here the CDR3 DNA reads TGTGCCAGCAGTCGGACAGGGCTGAATTCACCCCTCCACTTT. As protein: CASSRTGLNSPLHF.